This is a list of T cell receptor beta chains from one sample in a study of T cells in Graves' hyperthyroidism and ophthalmopathy. TCRdb re-called the multiplex PCR reads with MiXCR, one entry per CDR3 protein. The top ten clones hold roughly a quarter of a sample with about 280,000 distinct CDR3 sequences, 20% to 30% of them seen once. Source material: blood. The receptors originated from a man aged 35-49 years with Graves' hyperthyroidism that later progressed to Graves' ophthalmopathy. Both conserved end residues are part of each CDR3. The D gene is left open where the match is weak. Rows give clone size only sometimes, using once, few, many, or a class for an expanded clone.

TGTGCCAGCAGTTACACCGACAGGAATGAAGCTTTCTTT	CASSYTDRNEAFF	-	-	TRBJ1-1	TRBV6-2/TRBV6-3
TGCAGTGCCCTGGACCCCGGCTCCGGAAACACCATATATTTT	CSALDPGSGNTIYF	-	many	TRBJ1-3	TRBV20-1
TGTGCCAGCAGCGTAGCCGAGGAGAACATGAACACTGAAGCTTTCTTT	CASSVAEENMNTEAFF	-	many	TRBJ1-1	TRBV9
TGCAGTGCTAGAGGGAGCTACTTTATCTCCTACGAGCAGTACTTC	CSARGSYFISYEQYF	-	many	TRBJ2-7	TRBV20-1
TGTGCCACCAGCAGAGTATTTTCCGCGAAGGAAGCTTTCTTT	CATSRVFSAKEAFF	-	many	TRBJ1-1	TRBV15
TGTGCCGTCCAACAGGGAAACACCATATATTTT	CAVQQGNTIYF	-	many	TRBJ1-3	TRBV6-5
TGTGCCAGCAGTCCCCTTCAGGGCGGGGAGCTGTTTTTT	CASSPLQGGELFF	-	-	TRBJ2-2	TRBV12-3/TRBV12-4
TGTGCCAGCACAGGTGCTGACCGGGTTCAAGAGACCCAGTACTTC	CASTGADRVQETQYF	-	many	TRBJ2-5	TRBV6-5
TGTGCCAGCAGGTTGGGGACCTACACTGAAGCTTTCTTT	CASRLGTYTEAFF	-	many	TRBJ1-1	TRBV3-1
TGTGCCAGCAGCTTGATGGAGGGGGGCACAGATACGCAGTATTTT	CASSLMEGGTDTQYF	-	many	TRBJ2-3	TRBV5-5
TGTGCCATAAGAGGTCCGGGGGCTGGAAACACCATATATTTT	CAIRGPGAGNTIYF	-	many	TRBJ1-3	TRBV12-3/TRBV12-4
TGTGCCATCAGTGAGTTCGGGGACGGAATCTATGGCTACACCTTC	CAISEFGDGIYGYTF	-	many	TRBJ1-2	TRBV10-3
TGCGCCAGCAGCCGAGCCAGGACTTCCTGGGCCCAGCCCCAGCATTTT	CASSRARTSWAQPQHF	-	-	TRBJ1-5	TRBV4-1
TGTGCTAGTGGCGGACGGACAGGGGAAGAGACCCAGTACTTC	CASGGRTGEETQYF	TRBD1	-	TRBJ2-5	TRBV12-5
TGTGCCAGCAGCCGGGGTTTTGGGGGAGCTTTCTTT	CASSRGFGGAFF	-	many	TRBJ1-1	TRBV28
TGTGCCTGGGTTCCCTACTTCAGCTGGACCACCGGGGAGCTGTTTTTT	CAWVPYFSWTTGELFF	-	many	TRBJ2-2	TRBV30
TGTGCCAGCAGCCCAAGACTAGCGGGAGGGACCGTTACCTACGAGCAGTACTTC	CASSPRLAGGTVTYEQYF	TRBD2	once	TRBJ2-7	TRBV11-2
TGTGCCAGTAGGTACAGGACAGATCCACCCTACGAGCAGTACTTC	CASRYRTDPPYEQYF	-	many	TRBJ2-7	TRBV19
TGTGCCTGGAGTGTGTCAGCGGGATGGTACGAGCAGTACTTC	CAWSVSAGWYEQYF	TRBD2	many	TRBJ2-7	TRBV30
TGTGCCAGCAGCCCCACCCCCGTTACCCAGTACTTC	CASSPTPVTQYF	-	many	TRBJ2-5	TRBV12-3/TRBV12-4
TGTGCCAGCAGCTTAGAATTTGCGGGAGCATCAGATACGCAGTATTTT	CASSLEFAGASDTQYF	TRBD2	many	TRBJ2-3	TRBV11-2
TGTGCCAGCAGCCTGATTCAGAACACTGAAGCTTTCTTT	CASSLIQNTEAFF	-	many	TRBJ1-1	TRBV12-3/TRBV12-4
TGTGCCAGCAGCTTAGAGCACAGCGGGGAGCTGTTTTTT	CASSLEHSGELFF	-	many	TRBJ2-2	TRBV7-9
TGTGCCAGCAGTCTGACCGGGACAGGGCCCTACGAGCAGTACTTC	CASSLTGTGPYEQYF	TRBD1	-	TRBJ2-7	TRBV27
TGTGCCTGCCCCGGGAGTGCCCACGAGCAGTACTTC	CACPGSAHEQYF	-	many	TRBJ2-7	TRBV30
TGTGCCAGCAGTGGGGACAACCGCAATCAGCCCCAGCATTTT	CASSGDNRNQPQHF	-	once	TRBJ1-5	TRBV6-1
TGCGCCAGCAGCTTGGAAAGGGGTTCCTACGAGCAGTACTTC	CASSLERGSYEQYF	-	many	TRBJ2-7	TRBV5-1
TGTGCCAGCAGTGAAGCGCAGGGGACAGGGGGCTACGAGCAGTACTTC	CASSEAQGTGGYEQYF	TRBD1	many	TRBJ2-7	TRBV6-1
TGCGCCAGCAGCCAAGCCTCTAGCAGGGGGCTTCTCTACGAGCAGTACTTC	CASSQASSRGLLYEQYF	TRBD1	-	TRBJ2-7	TRBV4-1
TGTGCCAGCAGCCAGGACAGTTCTGAAAATCAGCCCCAGCATTTT	CASSQDSSENQPQHF	-	many	TRBJ1-5	TRBV4-2
TGCGCCAGCAGCCGGCAGGAGGGTGACGAGACCCAGTACTTC	CASSRQEGDETQYF	-	-	TRBJ2-5	TRBV4-3
TGTGCCAGCAGCTCCGGACAGGCCAGGGGGGGCGAGCAGTACTTC	CASSSGQARGGEQYF	-	many	TRBJ2-7	TRBV6-5
TGTGCCAGCAGTTACTCTTTCAGCCAAATGAACACTGAAGCTTTCTTT	CASSYSFSQMNTEAFF	-	many	TRBJ1-1	TRBV6-2/TRBV6-3
TGTGCCATCCTTCCTAGTGGGCGGATCTCTGGGGCCAACGTCCTGACTTTC	CAILPSGRISGANVLTF	-	-	TRBJ2-6	TRBV11-2
TGTGCCAGCAGTTACGATCGTTCGTTCTGGACCGGGGAGCTGTTTTTT	CASSYDRSFWTGELFF	-	many	TRBJ2-2	TRBV6-5
TGTGCCACCAGCAGAGATCGCGGGAACTACGAGCAGTACTTC	CATSRDRGNYEQYF	-	-	TRBJ2-7	TRBV15
TGTGCCAGCAGCTTGGATGCTCAGCGGATACGCTCTGGGGCCAACGTCCTGACTTTC	CASSLDAQRIRSGANVLTF	-	many	TRBJ2-6	TRBV5-4
TGTGCCTGGGGGGGGGAGTTCTACGAGCAGTACTTC	CAWGGEFYEQYF	TRBD2	many	TRBJ2-7	TRBV30
TGTGCCAGCAGTGAAGGGACAGAGACTGAAGCTTTCTTT	CASSEGTETEAFF	TRBD1	many	TRBJ1-1	TRBV25-1
TGTGCCACCAGTGATATGACTAGCGGGAGTGGGGAGACCCAGTACTTC	CATSDMTSGSGETQYF	TRBD2	-	TRBJ2-5	TRBV24-1
TGTGCCAGCAGCTCGCAAGTGGGAGAGCAGTACTTC	CASSSQVGEQYF	-	many	TRBJ2-7	TRBV9
TGCAGTGCTGTAGGGACAAATGCGGGACTGATAGATACGCAGTATTTT	CSAVGTNAGLIDTQYF	-	-	TRBJ2-3	TRBV20-1
TGTGCCAGCAGTTTCGGACAGACGACTCAAGAGACCCAGTACTTC	CASSFGQTTQETQYF	-	-	TRBJ2-5	TRBV6-5
TGTGCCAGCAGTGGAGGGGGCGCAGGGCATGGCTACACCTTC	CASSGGGAGHGYTF	TRBD1	-	TRBJ1-2	TRBV6-2/TRBV6-3
TGTGCCTGGACAGGGGTCGCTGATCAGCCCCAGCATTTT	CAWTGVADQPQHF	-	many	TRBJ1-5	TRBV30
TGTGCCAGCAGCCAAGGACCAGGAGGTGGGTACGAGCAGTACTTC	CASSQGPGGGYEQYF	-	-	TRBJ2-7	TRBV3-1
TGTGCCAGCAGTTACGTAGGTGGGGGCCTCGCGACTGAAGCTTTCTTT	CASSYVGGGLATEAFF	-	-	TRBJ1-1	TRBV6-5
TGTGCCAGCAGCCATACTCCGACAGGGGCTAGCTACGAGCAGTACTTC	CASSHTPTGASYEQYF	TRBD1	many	TRBJ2-7	TRBV27
TGCGCCAGCAGCTTGGTGGCTAGCGGGCCTCAGAGCTCCTACGAGCAGTACTTC	CASSLVASGPQSSYEQYF	TRBD2	many	TRBJ2-7	TRBV5-1
TGCAGTGCTAGAGACAGGGTTTCGGGCACTGAAGCTTTCTTT	CSARDRVSGTEAFF	-	many	TRBJ1-1	TRBV20-1
TGTGCCAGCACGGGGGGACTAGCCTGGGAGACCCAGTACTTC	CASTGGLAWETQYF	TRBD2	few	TRBJ2-5	TRBV12-3/TRBV12-4
TGTGCCAGCAGTTTAGCAACTAGCGGGATTTACCCCAGGGCCCAGTACTTC	CASSLATSGIYPRAQYF	TRBD2	many	TRBJ2-5	TRBV12-3/TRBV12-4
TGTGCCATCAGTGAGTCAGGGACTACCTCCTACGAGCAGTACTTC	CAISESGTTSYEQYF	TRBD2	few	TRBJ2-7	TRBV10-3
TGCGCCAGCAGGGGGCATACTAGCGGGAACCTAGAGACCCAGTACTTC	CASRGHTSGNLETQYF	TRBD2	many	TRBJ2-5	TRBV5-1
TGTGCCAGCAGCTACCCAGGGGTCGGATATGGCTACACCTTC	CASSYPGVGYGYTF	-	many	TRBJ1-2	TRBV11-2